This entry features one TCR beta chain sequence. This clonotype has a handful of counts. Its antigen target is currently unknown. Base-call qualities are not available, and no considerably larger clone is one nucleotide away. Preparation of the library involved 5' RACE. Sequencing was performed on an Illumina HiSeq 2000. Template switching added a universal primer binding site, and the final cDNA carried a unique molecular identifier that allowed TCR cDNA molecules to be counted accurately. Specific primers in the conserved constant-segment region were used to synthesize first-strand cDNA for TCR alpha and beta chains. To control for contamination, every cDNA library carried two barcodes: a SMART-Mk sample barcode plus Illumina barcodes. TruSeq adapter sequences, together with Illumina sample barcodes, were added in two successive PCR steps. Sequencing of the TCR alpha and beta cDNA libraries was done on the Illumina HiSeq platform using custom primers. The paper's processing steps were these. Raw reads were processed with MiGEC to extract unique molecular identifiers, and MiXCR was used to determine CDR3 positions. Recombination models were inferred per individual with the repgenHMM and IGoR tools using an EM algorithm. The analysis of shared clonotypes was done with the tcR package in R, with sharing normalized by the product of cloneset sizes. To study raw recombination without the effects of thymic and clonal selection, out-of-frame nonproductive sequences were analyzed. TCRdb reran the public reads through fastp at Q25 and MiXCR, keeping productive beta chains. Merged by CDR3 protein, the rows form single entries marked with the most common genes and DNA. The V and J calls come from TCRdb's annotation, not from the publication. This sample gives around 960,000 distinct CDR3 sequences in total; around an eighth of them show up just once. The ten largest clones capture about 1.5% of the sample.

Only healthy Caucasian donors were included. The twin cohort comprised three pairs of female monozygotic twins, all aged roughly 18 to 30 years. The RNA used for TCR libraries was isolated from peripheral blood mononuclear cells. Between the V and J ends, shortened by 3 bases and 10 bases respectively, the junction contains 14 bases. The CDR3 has 13 amino acids, counting the end cysteine and phenylalanine. The kept DNA is CDR3 alone, 39 bases in frame from the first base. Taken from the germline V gene, the CDR1 and CDR2 loops are SGDLS and YYNGEE. These data originate in a study of identical twins (dated by TCRdb to 2016 to 2017). Background on the whole study: To test whether fetal clonotypes persist, the study used deep sequencing on TCR alpha and beta repertoires from monozygotic twins, unrelated adults of various ages, and cord blood. Replicate twin experiments were performed at different times using different library preparation protocols to rule out contamination. Broader findings and caveats from the paper: Recombination models systematically underestimated out-of-frame TCR alpha sharing in monozygotic twins but agreed with sharing between unrelated individuals. Because the same donors could not be followed over many years, the conclusions depended on cross-sectional statistical analysis. Compared with coincidental sharing between unrelated individuals, out-of-frame TCR alpha sequences shared between twins showed an excess of sequences with low generation probability. Zero-insertion analyses could be partly confounded by invariant T cells such as MAIT and iNKT, although diverse VJ usage argued against such confounding for most clonotypes. Abundant cord blood beta clonotypes had fewer insertions, young adult naive repertoires showed a similar but weaker trend, and memory repertoires showed no such trend. Excess twin sharing in beta out-of-frame sequences was weaker because fewer shared sequences lowered the signal-to-noise ratio.

The sample was also reused in another study, on yellow fever vaccine responses in identical twins. According to the second study: The T cell response to vaccination in identical twins was reported by the authors to appear partly convergent and partly personalized. Focusing on identical twins, the study followed the T cell clones that responded to the vaccine, and did so with precision.

The rearranged segments are TRBV9 and TRBJ2-1, with no confident D gene call. The sample taken for sequencing was PBMCs. This TCR derives from a woman aged 18 to 35 in good health. The DNA is as follows: TGTGCCAGCAGCGGTGCCTTTAACGGGGAGCAGTTCTTC. It translates to CASSGAFNGEQFF.